Below are 5 T cell receptor beta chains sequenced from a single sample in a study of radiotherapy plus CTLA-4 blockade in lung cancer. Measured with immunoSEQ multiplex PCR; TCRdb has only the in-frame clones, and not every one. This sample carries about 86,000 clones, roughly 80% of them seen once, and the ten largest clones take just over 0.8%. The sample consisted of peripheral blood, taken from a patient treated with radiotherapy plus ipilimumab. These receptors all come from a human donor with non-small cell lung cancer who had stable disease on radiotherapy plus ipilimumab.

The chain combines TRBV19 with TRBJ1-5; no reliable D call. Trimming pared 0 bases from V and 6 bases from J, leaving 9 bases between. Germline CDR1 is LNHDA and CDR2 is SQIVND (reference sequence). The CDR3 has 14 amino acids. CDR3: CASSIDPTPQPQHF. In nucleotides, the CDR3 is TGTGCCAGTAGTATAGATCCAACTCCTCAGCCCCAGCATTTT.

The chain joins TRBV19 to TRBJ1-4; D is possibly TRBD1 (5 bases). From germline, CDR1 is LNHDA and CDR2 SQIVND (reference sequence). Trimming removed 3 bases at V and 13 bases at J, with 21 bases between. The CDR3 has 15 residues. CDR3 protein: CASSMWGSQASLLFF. CDR3 DNA: TGTGCCAGTAGTATGTGGGGGTCACAAGCCTCATTACTGTTTTTT.

V gene TRBV21-1 combines with J gene TRBJ2-1; the table's TRBD2 call for D was not verified on the DNA. TRBV21-1 has pseudogene status. This CDR3 is 16 amino acids long. The CDR3 nucleotides read TGTGCCAGCAGCCCGAAGGAGGGCTCGCACATTAGTGAGCAGTTCTTC. Its translation: CASSPKEGSHISEQFF.

The chain recombines TRBV19 with TRBJ1-1; D uncertain. The CDR3 covers 14 residues. Trimming pared 1 base from V and 2 bases from J, leaving 8 bases between. The V gene's germline CDR1 is LNHDA and CDR2 SQIVND (reference sequence). The CDR3 reads CASSIAGKNTEAFF. CDR3 DNA: TGTGCCAGTAGTATAGCGGGCAAAAACACTGAAGCTTTCTTT.

This clone was detected only once. The chain uses TRBV5-4 and TRBJ2-1; 11 bases map to TRBD2. The junction had 6 bases not matched to a gene; V was cut back by 4 bases and J by 9 bases. This CDR3 comprises 14 residues. Germline CDR1 and CDR2: SGHNT and YYREEE (reference sequence). Written as DNA, the CDR3 is TGTGCCAGCAGCGATAGCGGGAGGGGCGTTGAGCAGTTCTTC. Translated: CASSDSGRGVEQFF. Full variable domain (missing parts from reference TRBV5-4 and TRBJ2-1): ETGVTQSPTHLIKTRGQQVTLRCSSQSGHNTVSWYQQALGQGPQFIFQYYREEENGRGNFPPRFSGLQFPNYSSELNVNALELDDSALYLCASSDSGRGVEQFFGPGTRLTVL.